One and the same sample provided the 28 T cell receptor beta chains below, sequenced in a study of blood T cell repertoires in COVID-19. Sequencing was performed with immunoSEQ multiplex PCR; in TCRdb, only in-frame clones are kept and a portion is missing. The repertoire holds roughly 230,000 clones, with roughly 84% as singletons. The sequenced sample consisted of PBMCs or T cells enriched from blood (not recorded which). These receptors originate from a man in his forties or fifties who had recovered from COVID-19.

The chain couples TRBV7-9 to TRBJ1-2; D is ambiguous. The CDR3 length is 15 residues. V was pared by 2 bases and J by 4 bases, with 14 bases between. Germline lookup yields CDR1 SEHNR and CDR2 FQNEAQ (reference sequence). The CDR3 sequence is CASSLLVKRGYGYTF. As DNA, the CDR3 is TGTGCCAGCAGCTTATTGGTGAAGCGGGGCTATGGCTACACCTTC.

This clone was seen more than once but under ten times. This rearrangement joins TRBV11-2 to TRBJ1-2, with D tentatively TRBD1 (6 bases). Trimming cost V 5 bases and J 2 bases, with 9 bases left between them. Germline loops: CDR1 SGHAT, CDR2 FQNNGV. The CDR3 is made up of 13 amino acids. The CDR3 DNA sequence: TGTGCCAGCAGCCCAGGGGAGAACTATGGCTACACCTTC. It encodes CASSPGENYGYTF.

This sequence joins TRBV3-1 (or the pseudogene TRBV3-2) and TRBJ1-6, with D unclear. V shed 4 bases and J shed 0 bases, with 13 bases lying between them. This CDR3 has 17 residues. Germline assignment: CDR1 LGHDT and CDR2 YNNKEL (reference sequence). This CDR3 is CASSPPGQSSYNSPLHF. As DNA, the CDR3 is TGTGCCAGCAGCCCCCCGGGTCAGAGCTCCTATAATTCACCCCTCCACTTT.

J is TRBJ1-5 and V is TRBV2, with no clear D. Per the germline V gene, CDR1 is SNHLY and CDR2 is FYNNEI. The ends were cut back, 11 bases at V and 5 bases at J, with 16 bases in the middle. The CDR3 totals 13 residues. This CDR3 reads CAGGVVWDQPQHF. The CDR3 region has the DNA TGTGCCGGCGGCGTTGTGTGGGATCAGCCCCAGCATTTT.

Here the CDR3 reads CASSEFAQAGNTIYF. CDR3 DNA sequence: TGCGCCAGCAGTGAGTTTGCACAAGCTGGAAACACCATATATTTT. The V and J genes are TRBV10-2 and TRBJ1-3, with D unclear. Germline V lookup: CDR1 WSHSY, CDR2 SAAADI. The CDR3 runs 15 residues. Trimming removed 1 base from V and 2 bases from J, with 9 bases in between.

The rearrangement links TRBV19 to TRBJ2-5, with D tentatively TRBD2 (6 bases). CDR3 size: 15 residues. Germline-derived CDR1 and CDR2 are LNHDA and SQIVND (reference sequence). Trimming took off 1 base at V and 5 bases at J, with 14 bases between the two ends. CDR3 sequence (DNA): TGTGCCAGTAGTATAGTCCCCGGACTAACGGAGACCCAGTACTTC. This encodes CASSIVPGLTETQYF.

This chain links TRBV3-1 (or the pseudogene TRBV3-2) with TRBJ1-1; D not resolved. V lost 8 bases to trimming and J lost 1 base, with 14 bases between them. The CDR3 runs to 14 residues. Germline CDR1 is LGHDT and CDR2 is YNNKEL (reference sequence). In nucleotides, the CDR3 is TGTGCCAGCTCCAGAGTTGGAGGGAACACTGAAGCTTTCTTT. This translates into CASSRVGGNTEAFF.

The rearrangement uses TRBV2 and TRBJ1-5; a possible D gene is TRBD1 (5 bases). From germline, CDR1 is SNHLY and CDR2 FYNNEI. This CDR3 contains 16 residues. V lost 2 bases, J lost 1 base, and 12 bases lay in between. This CDR3 reads CASSELRTYSNQPQHF. In DNA form, the CDR3 reads TGTGCCAGCAGTGAACTGAGGACATACAGCAATCAGCCCCAGCATTTT.

This clone was detected once. The chain links TRBV7-2 to TRBJ2-7, with 7 bases aligning to TRBD2. In germline, CDR1 is SGHTA, CDR2 FQGNSA. The CDR3 sequence is 19 residues long. Losses at the gene ends were 4 bases for V and 2 bases for J; bases not matched to a gene: 20. CDR3 loop: CASSSSGQRTSRSPYEQYF. DNA of the CDR3: TGTGCCAGCAGCTCTAGCGGCCAGCGGACCTCCCGGAGCCCCTACGAGCAGTACTTC.

The sample holds one count of this clone. The CDR3 here is CAIGGATGANVLTF. For the CDR3, the DNA is TGTGCCATAGGGGGGGCAACTGGGGCCAACGTCCTGACTTTC. V gene TRBV11-2 combines with J gene TRBJ2-6; possibly TRBD2 for D (7 bases). Germline loops: CDR1 SGHAT, CDR2 FQNNGV. The CDR3 length is 14 residues. Trimming took off 10 bases at V and 2 bases at J, with 12 bases between the two ends.

The sample holds one count of this clone. The genes are TRBV27 and TRBJ2-7; D unresolved. The V end was cut by 5 bases, the J end by 3 bases, with 26 bases between. Germline lookup yields CDR1 MNHEY and CDR2 SMNVEV (reference sequence). CDR3 size: 18 residues. Here the CDR3 DNA reads TGTGCCAGCAGTCCCTTTCTCCAGCAGGCCACCGGAATCTACGAGCAGTACTTC. Residues: CASSPFLQQATGIYEQYF.

The chain joins TRBV5-8 to TRBJ1-2; 9 nucleotides line up with TRBD1. The CDR3 contains 15 residues. V gave up 5 bases and J gave up 7 bases; unmatched junction bases: 12. Germline values: CDR1 SGHTS, CDR2 YDEGEE. The CDR3 DNA is TGTGCCAGCAGTTTAACAGGGGGCATCTCACGTGGCTACACCTTC. It encodes CASSLTGGISRGYTF. Using reference TRBV5-8 and TRBJ1-2 for the parts outside the CDR3, the full variable domain is EAGVTQSPTHLIKTRGQQATLRCSPISGHTSVYWYQQALGLGLQFLLWYDEGEERNRGNFPPRFSGRQFPNYSSELNVNALELEDSALYLCASSLTGGISRGYTFGSGTRLTVV.

The gene calls are TRBV5-1 and TRBJ2-7, with TRBD1 identical over 10 bases. V shed 4 bases and J 5 bases; nucleotides not matched to a gene: 6. In germline, CDR1 is SGHRS, CDR2 YFSETQ. The CDR3 is made up of 14 amino acids. CDR3 in DNA: TGCGCCAGCAGCCTGGGGACAGGGGCCCACGAGCAGTACTTC. Protein sequence: CASSLGTGAHEQYF.

The chain carries TRBV4-1 and TRBJ1-1; 10 bases line up with TRBD1. The CDR3 consists of 15 residues. The junction had 7 bases not matched to a gene; V was cut back by 3 bases and J by 6 bases. Per germline, CDR1 MGHRA and CDR2 YSYEKL. The CDR3 protein is CASSQMGQGTAEAFF. CDR3 DNA: TGCGCCAGCAGCCAGATGGGACAGGGGACCGCTGAAGCTTTCTTT.

V usage is TRBV21-1 and J usage is TRBJ1-5; the table's D gene call, TRBD1, was not cross checked with the DNA. TRBV21-1 is designated a pseudogene. This CDR3 is 16 amino acids long. In DNA, the CDR3 is TGTGCCAGCAGCGAACAGGAGTTATACTGCAATCAGCCCCAGCATTTT. Translated: CASSEQELYCNQPQHF.

V is TRBV28 and J is TRBJ2-7, with D uncertain. This CDR3 comprises 13 residues. Germline assignment: CDR1 MDHEN and CDR2 SYDVKM. Trimming stripped 3 bases from V and 2 bases from J, with 8 bases between. The DNA for the CDR3 is TGTGCCAGCAGTTTCAGAATTCCCTACGAGCAGTACTTC. Residues: CASSFRIPYEQYF.

V gene TRBV6-5 combines with J gene TRBJ1-2, with D uncertain. The germline V gene encodes CDR1 MNHEY and CDR2 SVGAGI. Between the trimmed V and J ends, which lost 6 bases and 6 bases, there was a span of 17 bases. This CDR3 contains 14 residues. DNA of the CDR3: TGTGCCAGCAGACCAACCGCCACAGCACATGGCTACACCTTC. Amino acids: CASRPTATAHGYTF.

The sample holds a few counts of this clone. The chain uses TRBV5-4 and TRBJ1-6; a weak D match, TRBD1 (5 bases). Trimming shortened V by 4 bases and J by 8 bases, and 19 bases separated the two germline ends. CDR3 length: 16 amino acids. From germline, CDR1 is SGHNT and CDR2 YYREEE (reference sequence). CDR3 region: CASSPGTFAGHSPLHF. The CDR3 coding sequence is TGTGCCAGCAGCCCCGGGACCTTCGCGGGGCATTCACCCCTCCACTTT.

V and J are TRBV28 and TRBJ2-7; possible D gene TRBD2, 6 bases. CDR1 MDHEN and CDR2 SYDVKM come from the germline V gene. The CDR3 runs 14 residues. V lost 6 bases and J lost 4, with 16 bases in between. In DNA, the CDR3 is TGTGCCAGCAGCTCGCCGGGACTTACATACGAGCAGTACTTC. This translates into CASSSPGLTYEQYF.

This rearrangement joins TRBV10-2 to TRBJ1-5; D perhaps matches TRBD1 (5 bases). CDR3 length: 13 amino acids. Per germline, CDR1 WSHSY and CDR2 SAAADI. The germline V and J ends were trimmed by 4 bases and 4 bases, with 8 bases remaining between them. CDR3 in amino acids: CASSAGGNQPQHF. CDR3 nucleotides: TGCGCCAGCAGTGCCGGGGGGAATCAGCCCCAGCATTTT.

V usage is TRBV19 and J usage is TRBJ2-5, with TRBD2 as a possible D gene (5 bases). This CDR3 spans 14 amino acids. V lost 0 bases, J lost 4 bases, and 9 bases lay in between. Germline V gene lookup returns CDR1 LNHDA and CDR2 SQIVND (reference sequence). CDR3 DNA sequence: TGTGCCAGTAGTATAGAAGGAGGAGGAGAGACCCAGTACTTC. Encoded protein: CASSIEGGGETQYF.

The chain combines TRBV11-2 with TRBJ2-1, with TRBD2 matching 9 bases. The germline V gene has CDR1 SGHAT and CDR2 FQNNGV. J was trimmed by 7 bases and V by 8 bases; bases with no gene match: 12. There are 15 residues in the CDR3. The CDR3 DNA reads TGTGCCAGCCACGGGGTAGCGGGGGATATTAATGAGCAGTTCTTC. Its translation is CASHGVAGDINEQFF.

In this sample, this clone turned up once. This chain connects TRBV11-3 to TRBJ2-1; 12 bases fit TRBD2. The germline V gene has CDR1 SGHNT and CDR2 YENEEA. The V gene end was trimmed by 5 bases and the J gene end by 4 bases; junction bases not matched to a gene: 6. The CDR3 loop spans 16 amino acids. The chain's CDR3 is CASSPPLAGGYNEQFF. The CDR3 DNA sequence: TGTGCCAGCAGCCCGCCACTAGCGGGAGGTTACAATGAGCAGTTCTTC.

As regards this clone: The sample carries other DNA sequences with the same CDR3. This sequence joins TRBV9 and TRBJ2-3; TRBD2 aligns across 12 bases. This CDR3 spans 17 amino acids. The V gene's germline CDR1 is SGDLS and CDR2 YYNGEE. V lost 0 bases and J lost 0; bases outside the gene matches: 2. The CDR3, as DNA: TGTGCCAGCAGCGTAGGACTAGCGGGGGCTAGCACAGATACGCAGTATTTT. It yields the protein CASSVGLAGASTDTQYF.

The chain joins TRBV6-2 or TRBV6-3 to TRBJ2-3, with TRBD2 identical over 8 bases. The germline gives CDR1 MNHEY, CDR2 SVGEGT. Unmatched junction bases numbered 5, after V lost 5 bases and J lost 10 bases. This CDR3 has 12 amino acids. The CDR3 DNA reads as TGTGCCAGCAGTCCCCGGGGGGGGTCGCAGTATTTT. Translated, it gives CASSPRGGSQYF.

The CDR3 loop is CASSQDRYQPQHF. CDR3 bases: TGTGCCAGCAGCCAAGACAGATATCAGCCCCAGCATTTT. The V and J genes are TRBV5-5 and TRBJ1-5; TRBD1 is a possible D gene (5 bases). The CDR3 totals 13 residues. Germline V lookup: CDR1 SGHKS, CDR2 YYEKEE (reference sequence). Trimming left V 4 bases short and J 5 bases short, with 10 bases between.

The gene calls are TRBV5-1 and TRBJ1-1, with D maybe TRBD1 (5 bases). In germline, CDR1 is SGHRS, CDR2 YFSETQ. Deletions cut 0 bases from V and 0 bases from J, with 12 bases between. CDR3 length: 16 residues. CDR3 DNA sequence: TGCGCCAGCAGCTTGGCGGCAGGGACTATGAACACTGAAGCTTTCTTT. As protein: CASSLAAGTMNTEAFF.

This chain links TRBV27 with TRBJ1-3; 8 positions agree with TRBD1. The CDR3 is made up of 15 amino acids. From germline, CDR1 is MNHEY and CDR2 SMNVEV (reference sequence). V gave up 4 bases and J gave up 4 bases; unmatched junction bases: 6. CDR3 nucleotides: TGTGCCAGCAGTTACCAGGGGGCGGCGGGAAACACCATATATTTT. Its protein product is CASSYQGAAGNTIYF.